The subject of this entry is one TCR beta chain. Clones were read by immunoSEQ multiplex PCR, and TCRdb kept only the in-frame ones, dropping some. The sample carries some 87,000 clones, 90% to 95% recorded once. V was pared by 8 bases and J by 4 bases, with 12 bases between. CDR1 is LNHDA and CDR2 is SQIVND in the germline V gene (reference sequence). This CDR3 has 13 amino acids. The data were taken from a study of T cell changes during pregnancy in multiple sclerosis. Sequenced here: peripheral blood, sampled in the second trimester of pregnancy. The receptor was isolated from a female donor with multiple sclerosis, enrolled in a pregnancy study. The genes are TRBV19 and TRBJ2-1, with TRBD2 as a possible D gene (5 bases). The CDR3 sequence: CASGRVGYNEQFF. In DNA, the CDR3 is TGTGCCAGTGGGAGAGTAGGTTACAATGAGCAGTTCTTC.